The 14 T cell receptor beta chains below were found in one sample sequenced in a study of identical twins. One entry per CDR3 protein, called by TCRdb with MiXCR from the 5' RACE reads. The data hold around 240,000 distinct CDR3 sequences, with more than 9% observed a single time. The sample taken for sequencing was memory T cells sorted from blood. These receptor sequences come from a man over 45 in good health.

This clonotype came up many times. The J gene is TRBJ1-2, the V gene TRBV25-1, with D unclear. The CDR3 spans 16 residues. Germline assignment: CDR1 MGHDK and CDR2 SYGVNS. Trimming removed 1 base at V and 6 bases at J, with 18 bases between. DNA of the CDR3: TGTGCCAGCAGTGAATTTCGTTCGGGGAACATCGATGGCTACACCTTC. Translated: CASSEFRSGNIDGYTF.

This clonotype came up many times. The chain couples TRBV20-1 to TRBJ1-2; D is uncertain. The CDR3 sequence is 15 residues long. Germline CDR1 is DFQATT and CDR2 is SNEGSKA (reference sequence). The V end was cut by 0 bases, the J end by 0 bases, with 11 bases between. The chain's CDR3 is CSARDLRKTNYGYTF. CDR3 nucleotides: TGCAGTGCTAGAGATCTGAGGAAAACTAACTATGGCTACACCTTC.

The sample holds many counts of this clonotype. J is TRBJ2-5 and V is TRBV5-1; TRBD2 might be the D (5 bases). This CDR3 contains 13 residues. The germline V gene has CDR1 SGHRS and CDR2 YFSETQ. V was trimmed by 4 bases and J by 2 bases, leaving 9 bases between them. The CDR3 sequence: CASSPGLQETQYF. The CDR3 nucleotides are TGCGCCAGCAGCCCCGGACTGCAAGAGACCCAGTACTTC.

This clonotype was observed a handful of times. This sequence joins TRBV5-1 and TRBJ1-1; D is unclear. Trimming removed 0 bases from V and 3 bases from J, with 9 bases in between. CDR3 length: 14 amino acids. CDR1 is SGHRS and CDR2 is YFSETQ in the germline V gene. The CDR3 region has the DNA TGCGCCAGCAGCTTGGAAGGGTCTGACACTGAAGCTTTCTTT. It yields the protein CASSLEGSDTEAFF.

The rearrangement uses TRBV12-3 or TRBV12-4 and TRBJ2-3; TRBD1 is a possible D gene (7 bases). Trimming left V 4 bases short and J 10 bases short, with 9 bases between. The CDR3 extends over 11 amino acids. CDR3 coding DNA: TGTGCCAGCAGTTCAGGGGGGCCGCAGTATTTT. It yields the protein CASSSGGPQYF.

This chain uses TRBV6-5 with TRBJ2-3, with 7 bases lining up with TRBD1. Looked up from germline, CDR1 is MNHEY and CDR2 is SVGAGI. Germline trimming cut 4 bases from V and 8 bases from J; bases unmatched to any gene: 15. The CDR3 is 16 amino acids. The CDR3 loop reads CASSSKSQGPPGTQYF. CDR3 DNA sequence: TGTGCCAGCAGTTCCAAGTCACAGGGGCCCCCAGGTACGCAGTATTTT.

This clonotype came up many times. CDR3: CASSLGRQGGFNEQFF. CDR3 DNA sequence: TGTGCCAGCAGCTTAGGCCGACAGGGGGGTTTTAATGAGCAGTTCTTC. V gene TRBV13 combines with J gene TRBJ2-1; TRBD1 matches at 9 bases. This CDR3 is 16 amino acids long. Germline V gene sequence: CDR1 PRHDT, CDR2 FYEKMQ (reference sequence). With 0 bases clipped from V and 7 bases from J, the junction kept 7 bases outside the gene matches.

This clonotype has a count of ten or more. This chain connects TRBV20-1 to TRBJ2-2, with 7 positions matching TRBD1. The CDR3 has 15 amino acids. Looked up from germline, CDR1 is DFQATT and CDR2 is SNEGSKA (reference sequence). The junction had 5 bases not matched to a gene; V was cut back by 0 bases and J by 4 bases. The chain's CDR3 is CSARDWRQGTGELFF. In DNA, the CDR3 is TGCAGTGCTAGAGATTGGAGACAGGGCACCGGGGAGCTGTTTTTT.

This clonotype was counted ten times or more. The V call is TRBV28, the J call TRBJ2-1; 10 bases map to TRBD2. The CDR3 loop spans 16 amino acids. Germline CDR1 is MDHEN and CDR2 is SYDVKM. V shed 7 bases and J 10 bases; nucleotides not matched to a gene: 16. CDR3: CASTLRSGRASREQFF. In nucleotides, the CDR3 is TGTGCCAGCACCCTACGCAGCGGGAGGGCGTCTAGGGAGCAGTTCTTC. The variable domain in full, with the rest retrieved from reference TRBV28 and TRBJ2-1, is DVKVTQSSRYLVKRTGEKVFLECVQDMDHENMFWYRQDPGLGLRLIYFSYDVKMKEKGDIPEGYSVSREKKERFSLILESASTNQTSMYLCASTLRSGRASREQFFGPGTRLTVL.

The sample holds many counts of this clonotype. J is TRBJ2-1 and V is TRBV5-6, with D perhaps matching TRBD1 (5 bases). The CDR3 contains 17 residues. Germline values: CDR1 SGHDT, CDR2 YYEEEE. The V and J ends lost 0 bases and 1 base respectively, with 14 bases between them. CDR3 loop: CASSLEGLVMSYNEQFF. The DNA for the CDR3 is TGTGCCAGCAGCTTGGAGGGGTTAGTTATGTCCTACAATGAGCAGTTCTTC.

This clonotype was counted between two and nine times. This chain links TRBV29-1 with TRBJ2-1; TRBD1 aligns across 7 bases. This CDR3 contains 16 residues. Looked up from germline, CDR1 is SQVTM and CDR2 is ANQGSEA. V trimming: 6 bases; J trimming: 0 bases; junction bases outside the gene matches: 11. In nucleotides, the CDR3 is TGCAGCGTGAGTAAAGGACAGGCCCGCTCCTACAATGAGCAGTTCTTC. Translated, it gives CSVSKGQARSYNEQFF.

Concerning this clonotype: This could be a read error, since a much larger clone is one nucleotide away. This rearrangement joins TRBV11-2 to TRBJ2-3, with no clear D. Per germline, CDR1 SGHAT and CDR2 FQNNGV. V lost 5 bases and J lost 3, with 12 bases in between. The length of the CDR3 is 14 residues. In DNA, the CDR3 is TGTGCCAGCAGCGTGAACAGCGTTACAGATACGCAGTATTTT. This translates into CASSVNSVTDTQYF.

In its sample, this clonotype was seen a few times. This sequence joins TRBV7-2 and TRBJ2-5; a possible D gene is TRBD2 (5 bases). Germline V CDR1 and CDR2: SGHTA, FQGNSA. V was pared by 4 bases and J by 5 bases, with 14 bases between. This CDR3 is built from 14 residues. The CDR3 DNA reads as TGTGCCAGCAGCTCGGGAAACGGAGGCGAGACCCAGTACTTC. Its translation is CASSSGNGGETQYF.

The rearrangement links TRBV5-1 to TRBJ2-1; 7 nucleotides line up with TRBD2. CDR1 and CDR2 from the germline V gene are SGHRS and YFSETQ. This CDR3 has 15 amino acids. The V segment lost 0 bases and the J segment 2 bases; nucleotides outside the gene matches: 2. The CDR3 loop reads CASSLGGGTYNEQFF. CDR3 DNA sequence: TGCGCCAGCAGCTTGGGGGGGGGAACCTACAATGAGCAGTTCTTC. Using reference TRBV5-1 and TRBJ2-1 for the parts outside the CDR3, the full variable domain is KAGVTQTPRYLIKTRGQQVTLSCSPISGHRSVSWYQQTPGQGLQFLFEYFSETQRNKGNFPGRFSGRQFSNSRSEMNVSTLELGDSALYLCASSLGGGTYNEQFFGPGTRLTVL.